This TCR beta chain was observed in a study of response to subunit inactivated influenza vaccine. TCRdb processed the RT-PCR reads anew with MiXCR; each CDR3 protein has one entry. Seen here are about 540,000 distinct CDR3 sequences, around 25% observed once, and the top ten hold approximately 2.9%. Germline values: CDR1 SGDLS, CDR2 YYNGEE. CDR3 size: 17 residues. Trimming pared 0 bases from V and 2 bases from J, leaving 12 bases between. These data also featured in a second study, about T cells expressing NK-cell markers. This second study says: cDNA encoding TCR beta was synthesized via 5'RACE template switching incorporating UMIs. Among eight sequenced donors, seven carried HCMV seropositivity while one was seronegative. NKG2C+ dominant clonotype frequencies in six or seven donors were about 1.0-7.0% of CD8+ T cells.

This receptor was taken from a man over 45 who received an inactivated influenza vaccine. The chain carries TRBV9 and TRBJ2-6, with D possibly called TRBD1 or TRBD2 (5 bases each). This specimen consisted of CD4+ T cells sorted from PBMCs, obtained less than 13 days after vaccination. The CDR3 coding sequence is TGTGCCAGCAGCGTAGCGTCAGGGAGAGCTGGGGCCAACGTCCTGACTTTC. This codes for CASSVASGRAGANVLTF.